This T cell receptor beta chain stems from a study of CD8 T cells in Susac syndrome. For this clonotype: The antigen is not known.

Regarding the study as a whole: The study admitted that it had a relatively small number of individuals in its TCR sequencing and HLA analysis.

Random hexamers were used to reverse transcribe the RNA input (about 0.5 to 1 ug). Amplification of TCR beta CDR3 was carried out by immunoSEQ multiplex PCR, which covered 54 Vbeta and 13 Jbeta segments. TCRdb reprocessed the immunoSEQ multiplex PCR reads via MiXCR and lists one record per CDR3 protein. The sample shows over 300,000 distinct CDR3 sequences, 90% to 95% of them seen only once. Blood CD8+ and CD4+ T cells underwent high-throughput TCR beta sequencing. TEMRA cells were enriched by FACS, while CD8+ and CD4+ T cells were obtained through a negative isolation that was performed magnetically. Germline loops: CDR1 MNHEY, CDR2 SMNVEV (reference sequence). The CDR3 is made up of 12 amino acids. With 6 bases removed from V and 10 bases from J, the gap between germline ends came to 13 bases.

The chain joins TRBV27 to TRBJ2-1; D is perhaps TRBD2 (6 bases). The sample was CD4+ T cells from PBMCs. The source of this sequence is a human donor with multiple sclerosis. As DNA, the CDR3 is TGTGCCAGCAGCGCCACTAGCATCGAGCAGTTCTTC. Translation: CASSATSIEQFF.